The 17 T cell receptor beta chains below were found in one sample sequenced in a study of blood T cells in healthy people across ages. It was with a sample-barcoded 5' primer and a J-beta primer mix that a second PCR of roughly 6 to 12 cycles was run. TCRdb analysed the 5' RACE reads with MiXCR anew, one entry per CDR3 protein. This sample carries fewer than 2,000,000 distinct CDR3 sequences, approximately 39% of them seen once, and the ten largest clones take roughly 23%. The specimen was blood. These receptor sequences come from a human donor in good health.

This clonotype was seen only once. The J gene is TRBJ1-1, the V gene TRBV20-1; 7 nucleotides align to TRBD1. Germline lookup yields CDR1 DFQATT and CDR2 SNEGSKA (reference sequence). This CDR3 is 14 amino acids long. The ends lost 2 bases at V and 5 bases at J; junction bases unmatched: 8. The DNA of the CDR3 is TGCAGTGCTAGAACGCCGACAGGGTCAACTGAAGCTTTCTTT. Amino acid sequence: CSARTPTGSTEAFF.

The chain uses TRBV2 and TRBJ2-1, with D perhaps matching TRBD2 (5 bases). CDR3 length: 16 amino acids. Trimming pared 6 bases from V and 0 bases from J, leaving 15 bases between. Germline CDR1 and CDR2: SNHLY and FYNNEI. CDR3 sequence (DNA): TGTGCCAGCAGGCTCAGGACGGGGAGCTCCTACAATGAGCAGTTCTTC. It specifies CASRLRTGSSYNEQFF.

The genes are TRBV6-2 or TRBV6-3 and TRBJ2-6; D is unclear. Germline CDR1 MNHEY, CDR2 SVGEGT. The V and J ends lost 2 bases and 9 bases respectively, with 8 bases between them. CDR3 length equals 13 residues. Written as DNA, the CDR3 is TGTGCCAGCAGTTACGAAGTAGTCAACGTCCTGACTTTC. Amino acids: CASSYEVVNVLTF.

The V and J genes are TRBV20-1 and TRBJ2-4, with 9 positions matching TRBD2. The J call is doubtful: the DNA matches TRBJ2-7 better. This CDR3 is built from 18 residues. Germline lookup yields CDR1 DFQATT and CDR2 SNEGSKA (reference sequence). CDR3 in DNA: TGCAGTGCTAGAGATCTTCTAGCGGGGACCACCCGCTCCTACGAGCAGTACTTC. Translation: CSARDLLAGTTRSYEQYF.

This clonotype was observed a few times. The J gene is TRBJ2-3, the V gene TRBV6-2 or TRBV6-3, with no clear D. The CDR3 covers 13 residues. Germline CDR1 MNHEY, CDR2 SVGEGT. The V and J ends lost 4 bases and 4 bases respectively, with 9 bases between them. The CDR3 is CASSFLSSDTQYF. In DNA form, the CDR3 reads TGTGCCAGCAGTTTTCTATCATCAGATACGCAGTATTTT.

This sequence joins TRBV5-5 and TRBJ1-3; tentatively, D is TRBD1 (5 bases). V was trimmed by 7 bases and J by 8 bases, leaving 16 bases between them. The germline gives CDR1 SGHKS, CDR2 YYEKEE (reference sequence). This CDR3 is built from 13 residues. In DNA form, the CDR3 reads TGTGCCAGCGGGGCGGAAGTCTTGGACACCATATATTTT. The encoded protein is CASGAEVLDTIYF.

The chain combines TRBV7-9 with TRBJ2-1, with a possible D match to TRBD1 (6 bases). V was clipped by 3 bases and J by 6 bases, with 21 bases between them. CDR3 length equals 17 residues. The germline V gene encodes CDR1 SEHNR and CDR2 FQNEAQ (reference sequence). The CDR3 region has the DNA TGTGCCAGCAGCTTCCACAGGGAACGAACACTCCGCAATGAGCAGTTCTTC. Encoded protein: CASSFHRERTLRNEQFF.

This chain connects TRBV7-3 to TRBJ2-1; D may be TRBD1 or TRBD2 (6 bases each). The CDR3 runs to 15 residues. The germline CDR1 and CDR2 sequences are SGHTA and FQGTGA. Between the trimmed V and J ends, which lost 5 bases and 8 bases, there was a span of 19 bases. Here the CDR3 reads CASSPGATSLYEQFF. The DNA of the CDR3 is TGTGCCAGCAGCCCAGGGGCCACTAGCTTATATGAGCAGTTCTTC. The full variable domain, in which reference TRBV7-3 and TRBJ2-1 provide the parts outside the CDR3, is GAGVSQTPSNKVTEKGKYVELRCDPISGHTALYWYRQSLGQGPEFLIYFQGTGAADDSGLPNDRFFAVRPEGSVSTLKIQRTERGDSAVYLCASSPGATSLYEQFFGPGTRLTVL.

This chain connects TRBV5-4 to TRBJ2-1, with TRBD2 matching 7 bases. There are 16 residues in the CDR3. The junction had 9 bases not matched to a gene; V was cut back by 6 bases and J by 0 bases. Germline V gene lookup returns CDR1 SGHNT and CDR2 YYREEE (reference sequence). CDR3 nucleotides: TGTGCCAGCAACACCGTGGGGGGGAGCTCCTACAATGAGCAGTTCTTC. Protein: CASNTVGGSSYNEQFF.

J is TRBJ1-4 and V is TRBV29-1; 9 bases match TRBD1. The CDR3 runs 13 residues. Germline V lookup: CDR1 SQVTM, CDR2 ANQGSEA. The V segment lost 6 bases and the J segment 6 bases; nucleotides outside the gene matches: 5. CDR3 coding DNA: TGCAGCGTAACCGGGACAGGGTATGAAAAACTGTTTTTT. This translates into CSVTGTGYEKLFF.

The chain links TRBV27 to TRBJ2-7; 8 bases fit TRBD1. Germline CDR1 and CDR2: MNHEY and SMNVEV (reference sequence). There are 16 residues in the CDR3. With 5 bases clipped from V and 2 bases from J, the junction kept 11 bases outside the gene matches. CDR3 sequence reads: CASSRRPGQAAYEQYF. The CDR3 DNA reads as TGTGCCAGCAGTCGACGCCCGGGACAGGCCGCCTACGAGCAGTACTTC.

About this clonotype itself: Sequence at one end of the junction differs from germline and may be a read error. The CDR3 coding sequence is TGTGCTAGCACCCTCCGGGGGTGGAACAGGGGGTCGTCGAACACTGAAGCTTTCTTT. This encodes CASTLRGWNRGSSNTEAFF. V is TRBV7-7 and J is TRBJ1-1; 8 bases are shared with TRBD1. Germline V gene data show CDR1 as SSHAT and CDR2 as FNYEAQ (reference sequence). This CDR3 region has 19 residues.

This clonotype was seen a handful of times. The chain joins TRBV3-1 to TRBJ2-7, with TRBD1 as a possible D gene (6 bases). This CDR3 contains 14 residues. Trimming removed 3 bases from V and 4 bases from J, with 13 bases in between. Germline V CDR1 and CDR2: LGHDT, YNNKEL (reference sequence). CDR3 nucleotide sequence: TGTGCCAGCAGCCAGGAATTGCAGGGGTACGAGCAGTACTTC. Its translation: CASSQELQGYEQYF.

A few counts support this clonotype. The rearrangement uses TRBV12-3 or TRBV12-4 and TRBJ2-1; possibly TRBD1 for D (6 bases). This CDR3 has 14 amino acids. Trimming took off 7 bases at V and 6 bases at J, with 16 bases between the two ends. The CDR3 region has the DNA TGTGCCAGCAAACGCAGAGCAGGGGTCAATGAGCAGTTCTTC. This sequence encodes CASKRRAGVNEQFF.

About this clonotype: Since a much larger clone is just one base distant, this may be a read error. The chain employs TRBV29-1 and TRBJ1-2, with 11 positions matching TRBD1. CDR1 is SQVTM and CDR2 is ANQGSEA in the germline V gene. Trimming at V came to 3 bases and at J to 3 bases, leaving 3 bases not matched to a gene. The CDR3 consists of 14 residues. The CDR3 loop reads CSVETGQGDYGYTF. The CDR3 DNA reads TGCAGCGTTGAGACGGGACAGGGGGACTATGGCTACACCTTC.

This rearrangement joins TRBV12-3 or TRBV12-4 to TRBJ1-2, with 7 bases matching TRBD1. The CDR3 length is 14 residues. The V and J ends lost 4 bases and 3 bases, in that order; junction bases with no gene match: 5. CDR3 loop: CASSSEGAYYGYTF. The CDR3 DNA reads as TGTGCCAGCAGTTCCGAGGGGGCCTACTATGGCTACACCTTC.

The chain uses TRBV20-1 and TRBJ2-3; D unclear. Trimming removed 0 bases at V and 0 bases at J, with 10 bases between. The germline V gene has CDR1 DFQATT and CDR2 SNEGSKA (reference sequence). CDR3 size: 15 residues. For the CDR3, the DNA is TGCAGTGCTAGAGATAACTGGAAAAGCACAGATACGCAGTATTTT. Amino acid sequence: CSARDNWKSTDTQYF.